Listed here is a single TCR beta chain. Its antigen is still unknown. One end of the junction fails to match germline, which may point to a read error. What the treatment or condition label conveys for this sample: allogeneic hematopoietic cell transplantation with graft depleted of TCRalphabeta T cells and CD19 B cells. The children who served as transplant recipients had been given grafts of TCRalphabeta/CD19-depleted allogeneic hematopoietic cells. Library construction relied on PCR. Sequencing was carried out with an Illumina HiSeq 2500. TCR libraries were prepared with molecular barcoding, using unique molecular identifiers to normalize TCRbeta repertoire quantification. TCRdb reanalyzed the raw reads on its own, using fastp at Q25 for trimming and MiXCR for clone calling, and kept in-frame beta chains. Rows are unified per CDR3 protein, each entry keeping the most common DNA and genes. A total of around 130,000 distinct CDR3 sequences appear in this sample, roughly 10% of them only once. 24% of the sample comes from the top ten.

The sample originates from a study of T-cell reconstitution after alpha-beta-depleted transplantation in children (dated by TCRdb to the mid-2010s). Regarding the study in general: The study quantitatively tracked T-cell immune reconstitution after TCRalphabeta/CD19-depleted allogeneic hematopoietic cell transplantation in children using TCR repertoire profiling.

The investigation overall reported the following: Apparently early alphabetaT-cell count recovery about two months after transplant reportedly relied on only several hundred rapidly expanded clones derived from non-depleted graft cells. Over the following months the frequencies of hyperexpanded clones went down, and after one year T-cell counts and TCRbeta diversity were mostly credited to newly produced T cells. In some patients, high TCRbeta diversity at day 60 was attributed to recipient T cells and intrathymic progenitors that had survived conditioning.

Inclusive of the bounding cysteine and phenylalanine, the CDR3 is 13 residues long. CDR3 DNA only is kept here, 39 bases in frame from base 1. The germline V gene provides CDR1 ENHRY and CDR2 SYGVKD. Recombination linked TRBV10-3 to TRBJ2-5; 8 nucleotides in the junction match TRBD2. The material was PBMCs, mostly from graft donor cells, obtained 180 days after TCRalphabeta/CD19-depleted stem cell transplant. The receptor comes from a girl under two years old who had a stem cell transplant for combined immunodeficiency, so the T cells may come from the graft donor. The DNA sequence reads TGTGCCATCAGCAGCGGGGGCCAAGAGACCCACTACTTC. Its translation is CAISSGGQETHYF.